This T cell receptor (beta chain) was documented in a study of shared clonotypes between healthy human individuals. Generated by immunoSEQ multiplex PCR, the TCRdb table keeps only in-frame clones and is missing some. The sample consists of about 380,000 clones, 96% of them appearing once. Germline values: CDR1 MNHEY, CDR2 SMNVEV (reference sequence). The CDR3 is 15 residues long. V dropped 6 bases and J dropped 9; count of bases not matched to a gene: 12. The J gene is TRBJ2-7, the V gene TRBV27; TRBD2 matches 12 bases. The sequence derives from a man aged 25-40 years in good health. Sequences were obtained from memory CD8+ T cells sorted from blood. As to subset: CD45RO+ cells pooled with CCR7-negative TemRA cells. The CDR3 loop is CASRSLAGGPSGQYF. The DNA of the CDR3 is TGTGCCAGCAGAAGCCTAGCGGGAGGGCCCTCGGGGCAGTACTTC.